This T cell receptor beta chain derives from a study of blood T cells in healthy people across ages. A second about 7 to 12 cycle PCR used barcoded and J-beta primers. TCRdb passed the 5' RACE reads through MiXCR, listing each CDR3 protein once. The table has hundreds of thousands of distinct CDR3 sequences, approximately 53% seen once; the top ten hold roughly 24%. This clonotype came up a few times. What it binds is not known. Study-wide points: Older age went with lower TCR beta diversity per million T cells, in a roughly linear way. CMV status of donors was unknown, possibly confounding expanded clonotype changes. The long-lived group displayed more naive CD4+ cells, plus higher diversity, than the aged donors did.

CDR1 is SGHTA and CDR2 is FQGNSA in the germline V gene. This CDR3 has 16 amino acids. Trimming took 4 bases from V and 8 from J; bases not matched to a gene: 11. The TCR comes from a man aged 40-49 years in good health. Sample: blood. The chain uses TRBV7-2 and TRBJ2-3; 11 nucleotides align to TRBD2. For the CDR3, the DNA is TGTGCCAGCAGCTCGACTAGCGGGGAGCAGTCGGGTACGCAGTATTTT. It translates to CASSSTSGEQSGTQYF.